One sample yielded the 24 T cell receptor beta chains listed below, sequenced in a study of CD8+CD57+ T cells in acquired aplastic anemia (dated by TCRdb to between 2018 and 2020). Instrument used: Illumina HiSeq 2000. Genomic DNA was used as template for profiling of TCR beta VDJ combinations and CDR3 sequences. TCRdb cleaned the public reads at Q25 with fastp, built clones with MiXCR and kept in-frame beta chains. Identical CDR3 protein sequences are pooled into one entry, listed with their most common genes and DNA. Here the sample has 450,000 to 550,000 distinct CDR3 sequences; around 30% occur a single time. The leading ten clones occupy around 0.82% of the sample. Expansion of CD8+CD57+ cells had been shown by flow cytometry in the patients chosen for sequencing. The specimen sequenced was sorted CD4+, CD8+, or CD8+CD57+ T cells (not recorded which) from PBMCs. Source of these receptors: a human donor with aplastic anemia.

There are a few counts of this clonotype. V usage is TRBV12-3 or TRBV12-4 and J usage is TRBJ1-5, with D tentatively TRBD1 (5 bases). This CDR3 region has 14 residues. V was shortened by 10 bases and J by 0 bases, with 13 bases between the two germline ends. CDR3 nucleotide sequence: TGTGCCACGACCAGGGAGGATAGCAATCAGCCCCAGCATTTT. This encodes CATTREDSNQPQHF.

This clonotype has ten or more counts. The genes are TRBV6-2 or TRBV6-3 and TRBJ1-2; 7 nucleotides line up with TRBD1. CDR3 size: 12 residues. Per germline, CDR1 MNHEY and CDR2 SVGEGT. Trimming at V came to 8 bases and at J to 8 bases, leaving 8 bases not matched to a gene. Here the CDR3 DNA reads TGTGCCAGCCATGGACAGGCGCGGGGCTACACCTTC. This gives the protein CASHGQARGYTF.

This clonotype was detected ten times or more. The chain couples TRBV2 to TRBJ2-7; 10 bases are a match to TRBD1. CDR1 SNHLY and CDR2 FYNNEI come from the germline V gene. This CDR3 spans 15 amino acids. V shed 2 bases, J shed 5 bases, and the junction held 6 bases outside the gene matches. CDR3 nucleotide sequence: TGTGCCAGCAGTGAAACACGGACAGGGGGGCACGAGCAGTACTTC. Translation gives CASSETRTGGHEQYF.

This clonotype was found many times. Here the CDR3 DNA reads TGTGCCAGCAGTAAGACAGGGGAAGAGACCCAGTACTTC. Amino acids: CASSKTGEETQYF. The chain couples TRBV2 to TRBJ2-5, with 8 bases matching TRBD1. The V gene end was trimmed by 5 bases and the J gene end by 3 bases; junction bases not matched to a gene: 2. CDR1 SNHLY and CDR2 FYNNEI come from the germline V gene. CDR3 length: 13 amino acids.

This clonotype came up a few times. CDR3 sequence (DNA): TGTGCCAGCAGCTCGCCCCGTACCCTGAAACTGTTTTTT. It specifies CASSSPRTLKLFF. The chain joins TRBV11-2 to TRBJ1-4, with unresolved D. The germline V and J ends were trimmed by 4 bases and 11 bases, with 14 bases remaining between them. CDR1 and CDR2 from the germline V gene are SGHAT and FQNNGV. CDR3 size: 13 residues.

The table lists this clonotype with many counts. The rearrangement links TRBV2 to TRBJ1-2; 10 bases map to TRBD1. Germline assignment: CDR1 SNHLY and CDR2 FYNNEI. This CDR3 comprises 13 residues. Trimming removed 5 bases from V and 7 bases from J; junction bases left unmatched: 4. CDR3 DNA sequence: TGTGCCAGCAGTCTGGACAGGGGGAGTGGCTACACCTTC. Protein product: CASSLDRGSGYTF.

This clonotype was observed a handful of times. The V call is TRBV6-1, the J call TRBJ2-2, with D hard to call. Trimming took off 6 bases at V and 3 bases at J, with 5 bases between the two ends. The CDR3 consists of 12 residues. Germline V lookup: CDR1 MNHNS, CDR2 SASEGT. CDR3 sequence reads: CASRSYTGELFF. The CDR3 DNA follows: TGTGCCAGCAGATCGTACACCGGGGAGCTGTTTTTT.

This clonotype was picked up many times. This sequence joins TRBV9 and TRBJ1-2; perhaps TRBD1 as D (5 bases). Germline V gene sequence: CDR1 SGDLS, CDR2 YYNGEE. This CDR3 spans 12 amino acids. V lost 0 bases, J lost 7 bases, and 7 bases lay in between. The CDR3 DNA reads as TGTGCCAGCAGCGTAGTCGGGGGTGGCTACACCTTC. This translates into CASSVVGGGYTF. Full variable domain (rest looked up from reference TRBV9 and TRBJ1-2): DSGVTQTPKHLITATGQRVTLRCSPRSGDLSVYWYQQSLDQGLQFLIQYYNGEERAKGNILERFSAQQFPDLHSELNLSSLELGDSALYFCASSVVGGGYTFGSGTRLTVV.

Only one count was recorded for this clonotype. Relative to the germline gene, one junction end is altered; a read error may explain this. V usage is TRBV24-1 and J usage is TRBJ2-7; D is possibly TRBD2 (6 bases). This CDR3 contains 13 residues. CDR1 is KGHDR and CDR2 is SFDVKD in the germline V gene. The CDR3 DNA is TGTGCCAGCAGTTACGGGCAGGACTACGGGCAGTACTTC. The encoded protein is CASSYGQDYGQYF.

The chain links TRBV11-2 to TRBJ2-1; maybe TRBD2 (5 bases). The CDR3 extends over 12 amino acids. Germline V CDR1 and CDR2: SGHAT, FQNNGV. Trimming removed 0 bases at V and 10 bases at J, with 7 bases between. CDR3 residues: CASSLERGEQFF. The CDR3 bases are TGTGCCAGCAGCTTAGAGAGAGGGGAGCAGTTCTTC. Full variable domain (rest looked up from reference TRBV11-2 and TRBJ2-1): EAGVAQSPRYKIIEKRQSVAFWCNPISGHATLYWYQQILGQGPKLLIQFQNNGVVDDSQLPKDRFSAERLKGVDSTLKIQPAKLEDSAVYLCASSLERGEQFFGPGTRLTVL.

This clonotype was counted only a few times. The chain has TRBV25-1 and TRBJ2-5; D possibly corresponds to TRBD1 (5 bases). The length of the CDR3 is 13 residues. The germline V gene encodes CDR1 MGHDK and CDR2 SYGVNS. V gave up 3 bases and J gave up 5 bases, with 10 bases separating them. This CDR3 is CASSETAGETQYF. In nucleotides, the CDR3 is TGTGCCAGCAGTGAGACAGCCGGCGAGACCCAGTACTTC.

The chain employs TRBV6-4 and TRBJ2-7; D is possibly TRBD1 or TRBD2 (5 bases each). Germline CDR1 reads MRHNA; CDR2 reads SNTAGT. The CDR3 runs 13 residues. V lost 2 bases and J lost 2, with 7 bases in between. Here the CDR3 DNA reads TGTGCCAGCAGTGACCGGGGCACCTACGAGCAGTACTTC. Translated, it gives CASSDRGTYEQYF.

Ten or more counts support this clonotype. This chain connects TRBV20-1 to TRBJ2-7; TRBD2 matches 16 bases. This CDR3 is built from 15 residues. After removal of 6 bases from V and 12 bases from J, the junction contained 14 bases not matched to a gene. Per germline, CDR1 DFQATT and CDR2 SNEGSKA (reference sequence). The CDR3 region has the DNA TGCAGTGCCAATTACCCCGGGACTAGCGGGAGGGTGGCGTACTTC. Encoded protein: CSANYPGTSGRVAYF.

There are many counts of this clonotype. The CDR3 reads CASSDNWLIHNEQFF. The DNA for the CDR3 is TGTGCCAGCAGTGACAACTGGTTAATCCACAATGAGCAGTTCTTC. This chain links TRBV2 with TRBJ2-1, with D uncertain. There are 15 residues in the CDR3. Trimming shortened V by 3 bases and J by 5 bases, and 14 bases separated the two germline ends. CDR1 SNHLY and CDR2 FYNNEI come from the germline V gene.

This clonotype was seen once. The J gene is TRBJ1-4, the V gene TRBV10-1, with TRBD1 matching 9 bases. Germline values: CDR1 WNHNN, CDR2 SYGVQD (reference sequence). The V segment lost 8 bases and the J segment 10 bases; nucleotides outside the gene matches: 14. The CDR3 totals 15 residues. The CDR3 nucleotides read TGCGCCAGCGCACCAGGGGGGACAGGGTTTTCAAAACTGTTTTTT. Protein: CASAPGGTGFSKLFF.

This clonotype was counted a few times. One end of the junction varies from germline; a read error may be responsible. This chain links TRBV10-3 with TRBJ2-6; D is perhaps TRBD2 (5 bases). The CDR3 extends over 18 amino acids. The V gene's germline CDR1 is ENHRY and CDR2 SYGVKD. The CDR3 bases are TGTGCCAGCAGTGAATTGGGGAGAAGGTCTTCTGGGGCCAACGTCCTGACTTTC. Protein sequence: CASSELGRRSSGANVLTF.

The chain carries TRBV11-1 and TRBJ1-2, with a possible D match to TRBD1 (5 bases). The CDR3 extends over 16 amino acids. Germline V gene sequence: CDR1 SGHAT, CDR2 FQDESV (reference sequence). V lost 5 bases, J lost 5 bases, and 21 bases lay in between. The chain's CDR3 is CASSPRRELRGYGYTF. The CDR3, as DNA: TGTGCCAGCAGCCCTAGGAGGGAATTAAGGGGTTATGGCTACACCTTC. Full variable domain (remainder filled in from reference TRBV11-1 and TRBJ1-2): EAEVAQSPRYKITEKSQAVAFWCDPISGHATLYWYRQILGQGPELLVQFQDESVVDDSQLPKDRFSAERLKGVDSTLKIQPAELGDSAMYLCASSPRRELRGYGYTFGSGTRLTVV.

The sample holds many counts of this clonotype. The chain recombines TRBV20-1 with TRBJ2-7; perhaps TRBD2 as D (5 bases). This CDR3 is 15 amino acids long. Trimming stripped 5 bases from V and 3 bases from J, with 20 bases between. CDR1 and CDR2 (germline): DFQATT, SNEGSKA (reference sequence). The CDR3, as DNA: TGCAGTGCTCACGACATTAACTGGGAGAGCTACGAGCAGTACTTC. Protein: CSAHDINWESYEQYF.

About this clonotype itself: This may stem from a read error, because a much larger clone lies one nucleotide away. The chain uses TRBV15 and TRBJ1-4; D call uncertain. Germline V gene sequence: CDR1 LNHNV, CDR2 YYDKDF (reference sequence). The length of the CDR3 is 16 residues. The CDR3 region is CATSSPLELASEKLLF. In DNA form, the CDR3 reads TGTGCCACCAGCAGTCCCCTGGAGCTGGCGAGTGAAAAACTGCTTTTT. Full variable domain (remainder filled in from reference TRBV15 and TRBJ1-4): DAMVIQNPRYQVTQFGKPVTLSCSQTLNHNVMYWYQQKSSQAPKLLFHYYDKDFNNEADTPDNFQSRRPNTSFCFLDIRSPGLGDTAMYLCATSSPLELASEKLLFGSGTQLSVL.

The J gene is TRBJ1-2, the V gene TRBV20-1; 8 nucleotides line up with TRBD1. Germline V gene lookup returns CDR1 DFQATT and CDR2 SNEGSKA (reference sequence). V was pared by 4 bases and J by 4 bases, with 8 bases of the junction left unmatched. There are 14 residues in the CDR3. The chain's CDR3 is CSAKQGVFVYGYTF. DNA of the CDR3: TGCAGTGCTAAACAGGGGGTATTCGTCTATGGCTACACCTTC.

The sample holds many counts of this clonotype. The chain uses TRBV7-6 and TRBJ2-7, with D possibly TRBD2 on 5 matching bases. Trimming took 5 bases from V and 7 from J, leaving 15 bases between them. Germline V gives CDR1 SGHVS, CDR2 FNYEAQ. The CDR3 is 13 amino acids. CDR3 nucleotides: TGTGCCAGCAGCACCGGGATCCTGGAGGAGCAGTACTTC. It codes for CASSTGILEEQYF.

This clonotype has a handful of counts. The V and J genes are TRBV29-1 and TRBJ2-7, with a weak D call TRBD1 (5 bases). V was cut by 5 bases and J by 6 bases, with 14 bases left in between. The CDR3 is 12 amino acids. CDR1 is SQVTM and CDR2 is ANQGSEA in the germline V gene. In DNA form, the CDR3 reads TGCAGCGTTCCAGACAGTTGGGGCGAGCAGTACTTC. It encodes CSVPDSWGEQYF.

In its sample, this clonotype was seen many times. CDR3 DNA: TGTGCCATCAGCCCGGGACAGCGTAACTATAGCAATCAGCCCCAGCATTTT. This translates into CAISPGQRNYSNQPQHF. The rearrangement uses TRBV10-3 and TRBJ1-5, with 7 positions matching TRBD1. This CDR3 is 17 amino acids long. Germline values: CDR1 ENHRY, CDR2 SYGVKD. Trimming at V came to 6 bases and at J to 0 bases, leaving 11 bases not matched to a gene.

The CDR3 nucleotides read TGCGCCAGCAGCCAGGACGGATCAGGAAACACCATATATTTT. Translation: CASSQDGSGNTIYF. The chain has TRBV5-1 and TRBJ1-3; D is undetermined. CDR3 length: 14 residues. In germline, CDR1 is SGHRS, CDR2 YFSETQ. V was pared by 4 bases and J by 4 bases, with 12 bases between.